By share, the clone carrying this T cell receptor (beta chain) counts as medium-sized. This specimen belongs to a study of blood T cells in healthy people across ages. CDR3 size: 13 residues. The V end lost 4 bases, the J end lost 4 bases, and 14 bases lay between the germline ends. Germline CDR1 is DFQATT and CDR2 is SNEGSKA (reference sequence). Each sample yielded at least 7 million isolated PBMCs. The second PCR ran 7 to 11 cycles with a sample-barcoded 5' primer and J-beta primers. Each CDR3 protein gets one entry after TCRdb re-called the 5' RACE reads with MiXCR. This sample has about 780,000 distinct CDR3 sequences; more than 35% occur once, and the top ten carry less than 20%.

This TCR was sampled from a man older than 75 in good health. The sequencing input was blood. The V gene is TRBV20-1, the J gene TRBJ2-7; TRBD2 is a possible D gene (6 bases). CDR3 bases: TGCAGTGCTATGGGGACTTTTTCTTACGAGCAGTACTTC. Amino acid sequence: CSAMGTFSYEQYF.